This T cell receptor (beta chain) was profiled in a study of CD8 T cells in ankylosing spondylitis (dated by TCRdb to the late 2010s). The study in broad terms: To find TCR variants linked to disease, the study profiled T cell receptor beta repertoires in ankylosing spondylitis patients and healthy donors. The full study cohort was made up of over 20 ankylosing spondylitis patients and fewer than 120 healthy donors. Peripheral blood samples were taken, and synovial fluid was additionally collected from ankylosing spondylitis patients.

General study outcomes and caveats: The disease-linked clones were reported to be significantly enriched in matched synovial fluid samples from ankylosing spondylitis patients. A CD8+ phenotype was shown by the disease-linked clones, which were found at relatively low frequencies in peripheral blood. A TCR beta motif of about 8 highly homologous amino acid variants appeared characteristic of blood from ankylosing spondylitis patients. Some TCR beta motif variants had previously been reported in synovial fluid and blood of reactive arthritis patients, which suggested common disease-initiation mechanisms.

Relative to germline, V is 6 bases shorter and J is 3 bases shorter, with 18 bases between their ends. From the germline V gene (reference sequence), CDR1 is MNHEY and CDR2 is SMNVEV. Counted from cysteine to phenylalanine, this CDR3 has 15 amino acids. Solely the CDR3 DNA is kept, with 45 bases framed from the first base. This clonotype appeared a few times. The clone's antigen remains unknown. No qualities accompany the bases; no much larger clone lies one base away. Instrument on record: Illumina HiSeq 2500. Quantitative 5'-RACE with molecular barcodes was the method used to prepare the TCR beta libraries. As for how the authors treated the data: A new computational method based on a probabilistic model of VDJ rearrangement was used to identify disease-linked TCR variants. TCRdb ran its own pipeline on the public reads, namely fastp trimming at Q25 and MiXCR clone calling, and kept in-frame beta chains. Each CDR3 protein gets just one entry, which takes the most common genes and DNA from the rows behind it. The V and J calls follow TCRdb's processing rather than the paper's. Within this sample are about 130,000 distinct CDR3 sequences, with roughly 18% of them counted one time only. Together, the top ten hold approximately 30% of the sample.

Input material: blood, either unsorted or a sorted T cell fraction (not recorded which). Recombination linked TRBV27 to TRBJ2-7; there is no confident call for the D gene. The receptor comes from a male donor with ankylosing spondylitis. CDR3 region: CASRLSQQANYEQYF. The DNA is as follows: TGTGCCAGCAGGCTATCCCAGCAGGCTAACTACGAGCAGTACTTC.